This TCR beta chain was identified during a study of CD4+ T cells in melanoma (dated by TCRdb to 2021 to 2024). About the study as a whole: The study investigated neoantigen-specific CD4+ T cells in human melanoma. The paper as a whole reports these results and caveats: Neoantigen-specific CD4+ T cells were reported to be correlated with the function of CD8+ T cells, macrophages and B cells. According to the report, neoantigen-specific CD4+ T cells in melanoma displayed diverse differentiation states.

Library prep was done by the immunoSEQ multiplex PCR assay. In its TCRdb copy, this immuneACCESS table keeps in-frame sequences only and misses some clones. Where compared with another copy, unresolved V genes explain less than half of these, and the others have no known cause. Here the sample has about 11,000 clones; 66% occur a single time. Around 8.9% of the sample is held by the ten biggest clonotypes. Donors were patients with melanoma. A remark on this clone: There is no known antigen for this receptor. Within one base of it there is no much larger clone, and no base qualities were kept.

Germline trimming: 5 bases from V, 4 bases from J; junction bases outside gene matches: 11. Taken from cysteine to phenylalanine, the CDR3 has 17 residues. Only the CDR3 portion is preserved as DNA: 51 bases, with reading frame beginning at the first base. Taken from the germline V gene (reference sequence), the CDR1 and CDR2 loops are MNHEY and SMNVEV. This receptor was taken from a human donor with melanoma. The sample taken for sequencing was cells from a culture (not recorded whether cultured in vitro). The chain is made from TRBV27 and TRBJ2-5, with 12 bases in between that match TRBD1. The DNA reads as follows: TGTGCCAGCAGTCCACTCGGGACAGGGGGCCGTCGAGAGACCCAGTACTTC. The resulting protein is CASSPLGTGGRRETQYF.